Listed below are T cell receptor beta chains from one sample, sequenced in a study of cytomegalovirus exposure and HLA in healthy donors. Measured with immunoSEQ multiplex PCR; TCRdb has only the in-frame clones, and not every one. The sample records around 140,000 clones, 80% to 90% being singletons. Input material: PBMCs. The receptors originated from a woman aged 30 to 39 in good health and CMV-seronegative. Both conserved end residues are part of each CDR3. The order of the fields is clone size, D gene, J gene, V gene, CDR3 protein, CDR3 DNA. The D gene is left open where the match is weak. Rows may omit the clone size; those that give it use once, few, many or a size class.

once TRBD1 TRBJ1-3 TRBV9 CASSETGTTGNTIYF TGTGCCAGCAGCGAGACAGGGACCACTGGAAACACCATATATTTT
. . TRBJ2-7 TRBV6-1 CASSEKEKVPIYEQYF TGTGCCAGCAGTGAAAAGGAGAAAGTTCCCATCTACGAGCAGTACTTC
. . TRBJ2-3 TRBV18 CASSPGGRSTDTQYF TGTGCCAGCTCACCTGGAGGGCGAAGCACAGATACGCAGTATTTT
. . TRBJ1-5 TRBV19 CASALGSRGNQPQHF TGTGCCAGTGCCCTGGGTAGCAGGGGCAATCAGCCCCAGCATTTT
. . TRBJ1-1 TRBV5-6 CASSARDIGNTEAFF TGTGCCAGCAGCGCCAGGGACATCGGGAACACTGAAGCTTTCTTT
. TRBD1 TRBJ1-2 TRBV2 CASRTGGGYGYTF TGTGCCAGCAGGACAGGGGGAGGCTATGGCTACACCTTC
. TRBD1 TRBJ1-1 TRBV28 CASSPPGQAGTEAFF TGTGCCAGCAGTCCTCCCGGACAGGCCGGCACTGAAGCTTTCTTT
. TRBD2 TRBJ2-2 TRBV7-9 CASSSGLAGYTGELFF TGTGCCAGCAGCTCAGGACTAGCGGGCTACACCGGGGAGCTGTTTTTT
. TRBD2 TRBJ2-7 TRBV27 CASSLRLAGVYEQYF TGTGCCAGCAGTTTACGGCTAGCGGGGGTCTACGAGCAGTACTTC
. TRBD2 TRBJ2-3 TRBV2 CASSRGEASSGRMADTQYF TGTGCCAGCAGCCGGGGGGAGGCGTCTAGCGGGAGGATGGCAGATACGCAGTATTTT
. TRBD1 TRBJ1-1 TRBV11-3 CASSQGGRAEAFF TGTGCCAGCAGCCAGGGGGGACGGGCTGAAGCTTTCTTT
. TRBD2 TRBJ2-3 TRBV27 CASSLIAGGLTDTQYF TGTGCCAGCAGTCTCATAGCGGGAGGGTTGACAGATACGCAGTATTTT
. . TRBJ1-5 TRBV2 CASSWGDNQPQHF TGTGCCAGCAGCTGGGGGGACAATCAGCCCCAGCATTTT
. TRBD1 TRBJ2-5 TRBV10-3 CAIRARQGTQETQYF TGTGCCATCAGGGCCCGACAGGGGACCCAAGAGACCCAGTACTTC
. . TRBJ1-6 TRBV28 CASRGPGNNNSPLHF TGTGCCAGCAGGGGGCCTGGGAACAATAATTCACCCCTCCACTTT
. . TRBJ1-6 TRBV19 CASSIGSRANSPLHF TGTGCCAGTAGTATAGGATCGCGGGCGAATTCACCCCTCCACTTT
. . TRBJ2-7 TRBV28 CASSPGLILSYEQYF TGTGCCAGCAGCCCTGGACTGATTCTATCCTACGAGCAGTACTTC
. . TRBJ1-1 TRBV29-1 CSVMGGSTEAFF TGCAGCGTTATGGGGGGGAGCACTGAAGCTTTCTTT
. TRBD2 TRBJ2-5 TRBV30 CAWSSGTSGGETQYF TGTGCCTGGAGTTCGGGGACTAGCGGGGGGGAGACCCAGTACTTC
. TRBD1 TRBJ2-7 TRBV7-9 CASSLTGDPNYEQYF TGTGCCAGCAGTCTAACAGGGGACCCAAACTACGAGCAGTACTTC
. TRBD1 TRBJ2-5 TRBV7-8 CASSLVRTGKVTTQYF TGTGCCAGCAGCTTAGTTAGGACAGGGAAAGTTACGACCCAGTACTTC
. TRBD1 TRBJ1-2 TRBV4-2 CASSQDIQGWTYGYTF TGTGCCAGCAGCCAAGATATACAGGGGTGGACCTATGGCTACACCTTC
few . TRBJ2-7 TRBV4-2 CASSQGDFLGEQYF TGTGCCAGCAGCCAAGGGGACTTCCTGGGGGAGCAGTACTTC